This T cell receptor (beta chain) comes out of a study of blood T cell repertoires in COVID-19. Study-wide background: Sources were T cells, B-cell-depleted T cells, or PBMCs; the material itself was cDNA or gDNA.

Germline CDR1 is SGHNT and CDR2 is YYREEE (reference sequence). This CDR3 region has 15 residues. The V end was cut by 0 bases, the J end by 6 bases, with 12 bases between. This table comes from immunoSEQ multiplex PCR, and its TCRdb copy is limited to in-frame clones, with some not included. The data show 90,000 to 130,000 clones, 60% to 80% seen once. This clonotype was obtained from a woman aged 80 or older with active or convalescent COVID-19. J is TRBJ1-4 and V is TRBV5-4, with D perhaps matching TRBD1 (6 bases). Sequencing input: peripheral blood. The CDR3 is CASSLAEGGDEKLFF. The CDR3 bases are TGTGCCAGCAGCTTGGCGGAAGGGGGTGATGAAAAACTGTTTTTT.